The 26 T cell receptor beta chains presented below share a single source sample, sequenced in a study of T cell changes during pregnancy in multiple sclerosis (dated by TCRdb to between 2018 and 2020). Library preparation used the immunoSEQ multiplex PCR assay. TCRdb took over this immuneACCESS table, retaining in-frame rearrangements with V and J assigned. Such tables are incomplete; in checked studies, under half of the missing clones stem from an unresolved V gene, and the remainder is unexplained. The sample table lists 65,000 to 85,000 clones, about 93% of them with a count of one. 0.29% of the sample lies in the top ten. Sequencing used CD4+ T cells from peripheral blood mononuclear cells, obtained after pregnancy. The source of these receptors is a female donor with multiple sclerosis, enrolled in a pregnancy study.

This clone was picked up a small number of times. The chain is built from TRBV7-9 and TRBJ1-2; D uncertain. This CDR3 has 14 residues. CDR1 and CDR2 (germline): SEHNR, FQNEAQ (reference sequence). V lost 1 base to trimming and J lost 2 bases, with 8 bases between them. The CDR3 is CASSLGESNYGYTF. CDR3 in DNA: TGTGCCAGCAGCTTAGGAGAATCCAACTATGGCTACACCTTC.

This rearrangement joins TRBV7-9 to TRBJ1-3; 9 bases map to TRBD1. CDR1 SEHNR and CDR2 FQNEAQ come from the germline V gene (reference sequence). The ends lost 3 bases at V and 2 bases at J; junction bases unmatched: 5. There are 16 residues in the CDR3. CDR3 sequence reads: CASSFSGTGTGNTIYF. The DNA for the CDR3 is TGTGCCAGCAGCTTTTCCGGGACAGGGACTGGAAACACCATATATTTT.

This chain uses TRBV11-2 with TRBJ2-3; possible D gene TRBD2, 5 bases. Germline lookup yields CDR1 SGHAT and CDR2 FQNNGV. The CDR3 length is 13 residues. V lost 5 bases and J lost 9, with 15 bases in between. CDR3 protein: CASSLGLERTQYF. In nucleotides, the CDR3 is TGTGCCAGCAGCCTGGGGTTGGAGCGGACGCAGTATTTT.

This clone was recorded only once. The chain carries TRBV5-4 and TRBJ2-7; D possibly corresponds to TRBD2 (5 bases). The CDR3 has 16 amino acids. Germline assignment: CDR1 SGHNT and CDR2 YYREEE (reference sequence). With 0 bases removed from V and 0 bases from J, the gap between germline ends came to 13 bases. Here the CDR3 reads CASSLEGGFSSYEQYF. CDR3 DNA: TGTGCCAGCAGCTTGGAAGGCGGGTTTAGCTCCTACGAGCAGTACTTC.

CDR3 amino acids: CASSFVEGPGTSGSYNEQFF. DNA for the CDR3: TGTGCCAGCAGCTTTGTGGAGGGACCGGGGACTAGCGGATCCTACAATGAGCAGTTCTTC. The V and J genes are TRBV11-3 and TRBJ2-1; the match to TRBD2 covers 11 bases. Trimming cost V 3 bases and J 1 base; bases outside gene matches: 14. The CDR3 is 20 amino acids. Per the germline V gene, CDR1 is SGHNT and CDR2 is YENEEA.

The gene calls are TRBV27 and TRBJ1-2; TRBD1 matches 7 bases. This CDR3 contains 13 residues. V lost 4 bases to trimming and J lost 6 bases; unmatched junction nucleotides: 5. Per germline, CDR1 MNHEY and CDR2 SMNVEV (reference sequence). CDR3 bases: TGTGCCAGCAGTTCACAGGGGTACCATGGCTACACCTTC. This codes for CASSSQGYHGYTF.

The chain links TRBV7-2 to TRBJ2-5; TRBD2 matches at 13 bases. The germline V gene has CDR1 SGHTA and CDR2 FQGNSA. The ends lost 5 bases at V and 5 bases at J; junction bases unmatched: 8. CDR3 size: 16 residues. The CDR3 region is CASSPRLAGGGETQYF. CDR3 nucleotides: TGTGCCAGCAGCCCGCGACTAGCGGGGGGCGGGGAGACCCAGTACTTC.

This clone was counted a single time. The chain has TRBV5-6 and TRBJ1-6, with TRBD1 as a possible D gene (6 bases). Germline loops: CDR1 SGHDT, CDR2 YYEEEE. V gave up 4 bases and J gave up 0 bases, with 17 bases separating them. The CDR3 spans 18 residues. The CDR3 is CASSGAGRGSSYNSPLHF. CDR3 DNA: TGTGCCAGCAGCGGAGCCGGAAGGGGGAGCTCCTATAATTCACCCCTCCACTTT.

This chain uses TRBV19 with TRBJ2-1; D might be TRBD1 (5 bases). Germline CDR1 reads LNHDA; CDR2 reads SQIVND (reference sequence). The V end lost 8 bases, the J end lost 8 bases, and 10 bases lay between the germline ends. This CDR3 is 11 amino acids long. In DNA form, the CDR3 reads TGTGCCAGTGCACAGGAAGATGAGCAGTTCTTC. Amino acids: CASAQEDEQFF.

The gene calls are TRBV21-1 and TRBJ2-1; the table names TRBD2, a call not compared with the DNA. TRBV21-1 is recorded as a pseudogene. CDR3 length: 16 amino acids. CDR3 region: CASSKGPKGGNNEQFF. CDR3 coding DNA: TGTGCCAGCAGCAAAGGTCCTAAGGGGGGGAACAATGAGCAGTTCTTC.

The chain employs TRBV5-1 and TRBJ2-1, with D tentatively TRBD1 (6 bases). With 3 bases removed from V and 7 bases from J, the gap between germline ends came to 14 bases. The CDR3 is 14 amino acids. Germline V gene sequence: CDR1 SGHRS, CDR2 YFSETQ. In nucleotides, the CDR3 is TGCGCCAGCAGCTCAATACAGGGTTCAAATGAGCAGTTCTTC. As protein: CASSSIQGSNEQFF.

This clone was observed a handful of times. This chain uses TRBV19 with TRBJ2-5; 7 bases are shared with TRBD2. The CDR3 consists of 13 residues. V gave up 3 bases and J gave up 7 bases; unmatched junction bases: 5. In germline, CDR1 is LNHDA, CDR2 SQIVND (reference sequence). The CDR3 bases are TGTGCCAGTAGTATCACCGGACTAGGGACCCAGTACTTC. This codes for CASSITGLGTQYF.

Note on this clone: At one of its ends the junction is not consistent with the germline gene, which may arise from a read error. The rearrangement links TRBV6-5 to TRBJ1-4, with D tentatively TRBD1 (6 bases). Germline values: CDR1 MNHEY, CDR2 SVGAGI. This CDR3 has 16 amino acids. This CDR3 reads CASSHSRTGSRRKLFF. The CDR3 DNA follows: TGTGCCAGCAGTCACTCAAGAACAGGGAGTCGACGAAAACTGTTTTTT.

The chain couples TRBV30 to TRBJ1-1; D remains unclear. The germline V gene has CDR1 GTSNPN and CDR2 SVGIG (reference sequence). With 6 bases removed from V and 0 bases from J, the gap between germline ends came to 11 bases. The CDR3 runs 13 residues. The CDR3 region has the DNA TGTGCCTGCCGTGAGAGCATGAACACTGAAGCTTTCTTT. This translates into CACRESMNTEAFF.

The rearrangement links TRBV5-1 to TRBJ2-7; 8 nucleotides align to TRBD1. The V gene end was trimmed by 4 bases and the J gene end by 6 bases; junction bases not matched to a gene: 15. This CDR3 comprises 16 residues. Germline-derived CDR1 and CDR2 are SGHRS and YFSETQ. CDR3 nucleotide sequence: TGCGCCAGCAGCCCTACATCGGACAGGGTCTATCGCGAGCAGTACTTC. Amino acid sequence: CASSPTSDRVYREQYF. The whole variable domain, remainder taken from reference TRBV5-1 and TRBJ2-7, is KAGVTQTPRYLIKTRGQQVTLSCSPISGHRSVSWYQQTPGQGLQFLFEYFSETQRNKGNFPGRFSGRQFSNSRSEMNVSTLELGDSALYLCASSPTSDRVYREQYFGPGTRLTVT.

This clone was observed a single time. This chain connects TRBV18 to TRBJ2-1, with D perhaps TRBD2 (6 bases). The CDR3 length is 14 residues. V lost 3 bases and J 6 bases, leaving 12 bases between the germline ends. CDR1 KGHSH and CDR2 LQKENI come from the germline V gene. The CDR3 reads CASSPFGGSNEQFF. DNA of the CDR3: TGTGCCAGCTCACCCTTTGGGGGGTCCAATGAGCAGTTCTTC. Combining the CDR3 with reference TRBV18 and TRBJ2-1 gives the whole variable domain NAGVMQNPRHLVRRRGQEARLRCSPMKGHSHVYWYRQLPEEGLKFMVYLQKENIIDESGMPKERFSAEFPKEGPSILRIQQVVRGDSAAYFCASSPFGGSNEQFFGPGTRLTVL.

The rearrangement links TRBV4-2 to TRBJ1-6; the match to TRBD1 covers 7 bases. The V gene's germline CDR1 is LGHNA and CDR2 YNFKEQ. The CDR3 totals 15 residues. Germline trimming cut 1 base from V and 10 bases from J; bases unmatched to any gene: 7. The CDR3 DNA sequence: TGTGCCAGCAGCCAAGCGCAGGGGGACGGGTCACCCCTCCACTTT. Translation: CASSQAQGDGSPLHF.

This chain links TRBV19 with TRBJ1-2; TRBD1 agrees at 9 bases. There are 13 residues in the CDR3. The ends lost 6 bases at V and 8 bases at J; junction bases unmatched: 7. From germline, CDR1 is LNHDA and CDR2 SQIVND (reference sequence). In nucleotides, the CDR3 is TGTGCCAGTAGACCACAGGGGGCGTGGGGCTACACCTTC. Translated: CASRPQGAWGYTF.

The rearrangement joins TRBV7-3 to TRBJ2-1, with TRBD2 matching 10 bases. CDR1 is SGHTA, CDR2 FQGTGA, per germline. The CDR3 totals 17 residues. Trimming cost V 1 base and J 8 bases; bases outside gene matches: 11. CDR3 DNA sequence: TGTGCCAGCAGCTTAATTCTACCGGGACTAGCGATCCATGAGCAGTTCTTC. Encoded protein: CASSLILPGLAIHEQFF.

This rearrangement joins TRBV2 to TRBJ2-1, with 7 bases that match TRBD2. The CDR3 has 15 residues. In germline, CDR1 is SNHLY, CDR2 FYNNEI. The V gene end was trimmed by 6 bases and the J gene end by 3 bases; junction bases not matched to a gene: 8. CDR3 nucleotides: TGTGCCAGCAGACGGACTAGGGGTAACTACAATGAGCAGTTCTTC. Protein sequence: CASRRTRGNYNEQFF.

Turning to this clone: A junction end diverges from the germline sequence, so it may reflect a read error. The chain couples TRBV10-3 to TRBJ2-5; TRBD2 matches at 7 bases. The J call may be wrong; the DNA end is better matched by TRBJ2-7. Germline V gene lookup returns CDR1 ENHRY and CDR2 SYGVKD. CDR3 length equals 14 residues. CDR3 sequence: CATGRRGTSHEQYF. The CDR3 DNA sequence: TGTGCCACAGGCCGGCGGGGGACCTCCCACGAGCAGTACTTC.

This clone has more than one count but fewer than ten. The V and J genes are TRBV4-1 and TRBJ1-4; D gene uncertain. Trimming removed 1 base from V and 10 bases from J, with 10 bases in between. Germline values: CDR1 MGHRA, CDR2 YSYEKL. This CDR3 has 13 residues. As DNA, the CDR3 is TGCGCCAGCAGCCAAGTGGGCAGCCCAAAACTGTTTTTT. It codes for CASSQVGSPKLFF.

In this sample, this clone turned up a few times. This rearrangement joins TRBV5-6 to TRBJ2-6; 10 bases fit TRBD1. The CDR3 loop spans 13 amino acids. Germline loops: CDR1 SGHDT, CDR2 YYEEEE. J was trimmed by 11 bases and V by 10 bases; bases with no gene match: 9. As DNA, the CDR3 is TGTGCCTCCGACAGGGGGCGGAGGGACGTCCTGACTTTC. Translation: CASDRGRRDVLTF.

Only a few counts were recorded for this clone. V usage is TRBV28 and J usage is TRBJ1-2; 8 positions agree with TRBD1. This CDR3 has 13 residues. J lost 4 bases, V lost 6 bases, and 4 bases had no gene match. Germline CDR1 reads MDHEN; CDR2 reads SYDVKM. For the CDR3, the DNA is TGTGCCAGCAGGTCCGGGACAGGCTATGGCTACACCTTC. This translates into CASRSGTGYGYTF.

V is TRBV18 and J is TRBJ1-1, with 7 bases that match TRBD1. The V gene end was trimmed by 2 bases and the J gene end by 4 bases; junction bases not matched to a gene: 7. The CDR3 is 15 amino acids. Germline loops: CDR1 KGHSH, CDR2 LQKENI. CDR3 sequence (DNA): TGTGCCAGCTCACCATCAACAGGGGAGAGCACTGAAGCTTTCTTT. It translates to CASSPSTGESTEAFF.

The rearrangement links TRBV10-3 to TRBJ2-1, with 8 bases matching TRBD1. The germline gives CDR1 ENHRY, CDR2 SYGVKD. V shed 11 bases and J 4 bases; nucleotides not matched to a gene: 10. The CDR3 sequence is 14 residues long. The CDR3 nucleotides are TGTGCCGTACGGGACAGGACCATTTACAATGAGCAGTTCTTC. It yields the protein CAVRDRTIYNEQFF.